This section outlines one TCR beta chain sequence together with its context. The sample is drawn from a study of low-dose radiotherapy and immunotherapy resistance in tumors. Study in general: Patients were given intravenous nivolumab 240 mg every two weeks plus ipilimumab 1 mg/kg every six weeks. Cyclophosphamide went in intravenously at 200 mg/m2 every two weeks, one day before radiation and immunotherapy. Aspirin 300 mg was given orally each day for four cycles from cycle 1 day 1.

Both TCRalpha and TCRbeta chains were reverse transcribed with V-gene-specific primers. TCR amplification used roughly 20 PCR cycles, a constant-region primer and a V-primer adapter. TCRdb analysed the reads with MiXCR anew, one entry per CDR3 protein. The table records 8,500 to 14,000 distinct CDR3 sequences, more than 55% of them present only once. CDR1 is SGHNT, CDR2 YYREEE, per germline (reference sequence). Trimming stripped 1 base from V and 4 bases from J, with 9 bases between. This CDR3 is 14 amino acids long. The V call is TRBV5-4, the J call TRBJ2-1; D uncertain. The receptor comes from a human donor with advanced metastatic prostate, ovarian, gallbladder or colorectal cancer (not recorded which). This table probably holds off-target reads from a library built for another chain. The CDR3 reads CASSLIRRYNEQFF. The CDR3 DNA is TGTGCCAGCAGCTTGATACGGAGATACAATGAGCAGTTCTTC.